This T cell receptor beta chain is from a study of blood T cell repertoires in COVID-19. About the research overall: Whether acute or convalescent, the COVID-19 samples came from the United States, Italy and Spain. Sources were T cells, B-cell-depleted T cells, or PBMCs; the material itself was cDNA or gDNA.

The V and J ends lost 3 bases and 5 bases, in that order; junction bases with no gene match: 7. The length of the CDR3 is 17 residues. Germline V lookup: CDR1 KGHSH, CDR2 LQKENI. Original data processing: Using reference gene primer amplification, nucleated cell counts were estimated. Produced via immunoSEQ multiplex PCR; TCRdb's table is partial and in-frame only. V and J calls and clone size follow that table, whereas D and trimming were derived from the DNA. Among 190,000 or so clones listed, 85% to 90% were seen once. This chain uses TRBV18 with TRBJ2-3, with 14 bases matching TRBD2. The sample comprised peripheral blood. The sequence was collected from a woman aged 18-29 years who had recovered from COVID-19. The CDR3 nucleotides are TGTGCCAGCTCACCGAAGACTAGCGGGGGGGCAGGAGATACGCAGTATTTT. Translation: CASSPKTSGGAGDTQYF.